This section outlines one T cell receptor beta chain sequence together with its context. There are a few counts of this clonotype. Its antigen target is currently unknown. There are no base qualities to consult, and no much larger clone falls within one base. This entry belongs to a study of T cell repertoires in cytomegalovirus infection (dated by TCRdb to between 2018 and 2020). With respect to the entire study: Peptide stimulations targeted recently identified HLA-C-restricted CMV epitopes, whose presentation resists viral immunomodulation, together with well-studied HLA-B-restricted epitopes. Because public TCR beta signatures pointed to carriage of CMV infection together with the matching HLA type, the HLA type of each donor mattered for the analysis.

Taken from cysteine to phenylalanine, the CDR3 has 16 residues. Solely the CDR3 DNA is kept, with 48 bases framed from the first base. After removal of 0 bases from V and 8 bases from J, the junction retains 6 bases not matched to a gene. CDR1 MNHEY and CDR2 SVGEGT were looked up in the germline V gene. These reads were obtained on an Illumina HiSeq 1500. The public reads were run again by TCRdb, first through fastp at Q25 and then through MiXCR, and only productive beta chains were kept. Duplicate CDR3 protein sequences are folded into a single record with the most common DNA and genes. For this sample there are roughly 800,000 distinct CDR3 sequences; roughly 28% appear just once. Of the sample, 13% falls within the top ten clones. The intended sense of this specimen's treatment or condition label: in vitro stimulation with specific CMV peptide epitopes to enrich CMV-specific T cells. The research as a whole found: In both this cohort and an independent cohort of some 370 donors, the cumulative frequency of public TCR beta family members distinguished carriers of CMV infection plus the relevant HLA type. In the ex vivo response, HLA-C-restricted CMV-specific TCR beta clonotypes were dominant, and in two of eight donors the single most frequent clonotype came from this HLA-C-restricted group.

The receptor was derived from a human donor in good health (CMV status not recorded). Some clones in this sample may be carry-over from other donors' samples. The source material was cultured CD8+ T cells from PBMCs, sampled from culture after CMV antigen stimulation. This sequence uses TRBV6-2 or TRBV6-3 and TRBJ2-1; 11 central nucleotides agree with TRBD2. The CDR3: CASSYSLAGGLDEQFF. At the DNA level, the sequence is TGTGCCAGCAGTTACTCCCTAGCGGGGGGTTTGGATGAGCAGTTCTTC.